The sequence of this T cell receptor (beta chain) was determined in a study of vaccination and CD4 T cells after COVID-19. Looking at the study overall: Convalescent patients were SARS-CoV-2 positive by nasal swab PCR; about 9 mild, one severe. Study-wide results and caveats: Clonotypes reactive to SARS-CoV-2 had a median that went up from about 20 to 38, but not significantly. Analysis covered relatively few convalescent patients and lacked any early post-infection timepoints.

The sample's treatment: roughly ten-day PBMC culture with coronavirus spike peptide pools or control peptides (ViraFEST assay). The Oncomine TCR Beta short-read assay was what sequenced the DNA obtained from cultured CD4+ T cells. Genomic DNA was isolated from CD4+ T cells that had been cultured. Via MiXCR, TCRdb re-called the PCR reads, giving one row per CDR3 protein. The sample holds about 11,000 distinct CDR3 sequences, around 70% seen once. As to this clonotype: No antigen is known for it.

Trimming left V 4 bases short and J 4 bases short, with 11 bases between. CDR3 length equals 14 residues. Germline assignment: CDR1 MDHEN and CDR2 SYDVKM. This clonotype originated in a human donor who had recovered from COVID-19. Material for sequencing was CD4+ T cells from blood, cultured in vitro. The chain joins TRBV28 to TRBJ1-5; a possible D gene is TRBD1 (5 bases). This chain's CDR3 is CASSSPGPNQPQHF. The CDR3 region has the DNA TGTGCCAGCAGTTCACCGGGGCCTAATCAGCCCCAGCATTTT.